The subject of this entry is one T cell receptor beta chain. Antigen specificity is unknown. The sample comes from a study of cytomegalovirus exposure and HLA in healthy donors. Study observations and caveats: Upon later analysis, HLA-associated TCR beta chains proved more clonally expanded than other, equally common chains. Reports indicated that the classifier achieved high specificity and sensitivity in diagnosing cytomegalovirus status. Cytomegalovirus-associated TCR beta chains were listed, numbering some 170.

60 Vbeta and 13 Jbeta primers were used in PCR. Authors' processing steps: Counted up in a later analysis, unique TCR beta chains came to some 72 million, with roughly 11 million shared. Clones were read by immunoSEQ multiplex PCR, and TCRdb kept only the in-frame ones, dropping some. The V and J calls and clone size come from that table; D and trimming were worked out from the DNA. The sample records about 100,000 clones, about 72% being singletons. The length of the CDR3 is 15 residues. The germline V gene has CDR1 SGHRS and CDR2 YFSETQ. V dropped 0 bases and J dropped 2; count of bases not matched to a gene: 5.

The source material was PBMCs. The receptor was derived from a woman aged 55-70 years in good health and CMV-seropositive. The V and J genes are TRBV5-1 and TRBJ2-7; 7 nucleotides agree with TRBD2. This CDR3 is CASSLDGGGAYEQYF. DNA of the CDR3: TGCGCCAGCAGCTTGGACGGGGGAGGGGCCTACGAGCAGTACTTC.